This T cell receptor beta chain was recovered during a study of response to subunit inactivated influenza vaccine. TCRdb reprocessed the RT-PCR reads via MiXCR and lists one record per CDR3 protein. Of under 500,000 distinct CDR3 sequences detected, over 9.5% appear once; the ten largest clones hold around 12%. In germline, CDR1 is SGHTA, CDR2 FQGNSA. The CDR3 spans 13 residues. Trimming shortened V by 3 bases and J by 1 base, and 6 bases separated the two germline ends. Study results and limitations: Researchers suggested that each seasonal influenza vaccination recruits few new T cells.

This clonotype showed up many times. Its antigen is as yet unknown. V usage is TRBV7-2 and J usage is TRBJ1-1; D not certain. The clonotype comes from a man between 50 and 59 years old who received an inactivated influenza vaccine. The sequencing used PBMCs from blood, collected 45 days after vaccination. The CDR3 loop reads CASSFNRNTEAFF. The CDR3 bases are TGTGCCAGCAGCTTTAATCGGAACACTGAAGCTTTCTTT.